This TCR beta chain was found in a study of blood T cell repertoires in COVID-19. Study-wide context: The United States, Italy and Spain provided the acute and convalescent COVID-19 samples. In each case, the material was cDNA or gDNA derived from T cells, B-cell-depleted T cells, or PBMCs.

This CDR3 contains 17 residues. Per the germline V gene, CDR1 is SGHVS and CDR2 is FQNEAQ. V was clipped by 0 bases and J by 4 bases, with 16 bases between them. Original analysis: Amplification of reference gene primers was used by the study to estimate nucleated cell counts. Assay: immunoSEQ multiplex PCR; the TCRdb copy retains only in-frame clones and omits some. For V, J and clone size, that table is used; D and trimming come from the DNA. Here the sample spans under 200,000 clones, 80% to 90% being singletons. V usage is TRBV7-8 and J usage is TRBJ1-5, with D perhaps matching TRBD1 (5 bases). The receptor comes from a man aged 60-69 years with acute or convalescent COVID-19. Sequencing input: peripheral blood. The CDR3 region is CASSLAGRGWVNQPQHF. CDR3 nucleotide sequence: TGTGCCAGCAGCTTAGCGGGTAGGGGATGGGTGAATCAGCCCCAGCATTTT.